Shown below are 26 T cell receptor beta chains from a single sample sequenced in a study of beta chain features in type 1 diabetes. The study, taken as a whole, reports: Moderately but significantly shorter TCRB CDR3s were found in Type 1 diabetes patients in all four CD4+ subsets.

The sequenced template was cDNA made from the entire isolated RNA. Profiled with immunoSEQ multiplex PCR; TCRdb holds only in-frame clones, not every one. This sample has roughly 150,000 clones, with around 63% found just once. The antigens of these receptors remain unknown. Specimen: naive CD4+ T cells from blood. These receptors all stem from a man aged 25-45 years with type 1 diabetes.

This clone was detected only a few times. The chain couples TRBV29-1 to TRBJ1-1; D unclear. V lost 4 bases and J 1 base, leaving 13 bases between the germline ends. This CDR3 has 14 residues. CDR1 and CDR2 from the germline V gene are SQVTM and ANQGSEA. The CDR3 region has the DNA TGCAGCGTTGTCCCGGTCAGTTGGAACACTGAAGCTTTCTTT. Translating it yields CSVVPVSWNTEAFF.

The rearrangement joins TRBV2 to TRBJ1-5, with D possibly being TRBD1 (5 bases). The length of the CDR3 is 14 residues. CDR1 and CDR2 (germline): SNHLY, FYNNEI. The V gene lost 2 bases and the J gene lost 4 bases, with 9 bases spanning the gap. Here the CDR3 DNA reads TGTGCCAGCAGTGAACTCAGGGTAAATCAGCCCCAGCATTTT. Residues: CASSELRVNQPQHF.

CDR3 sequence reads: CASSGSGFAKNIQYF. As DNA, the CDR3 is TGTGCCAGCAGCGGATCGGGGTTTGCCAAAAACATTCAGTACTTC. The chain joins TRBV5-6 to TRBJ2-4; possibly TRBD2 for D (5 bases). The CDR3 consists of 15 residues. CDR1 is SGHDT, CDR2 YYEEEE, per germline. Trimming took 4 bases from V and 1 from J, leaving 12 bases between them.

In its sample, this clone was seen a few times. The rearrangement uses TRBV29-1 and TRBJ1-1; D may be TRBD1 (5 bases). Trimming stripped 7 bases from V and 1 base from J, with 13 bases between. The CDR3 length is 13 residues. Germline CDR1 SQVTM, CDR2 ANQGSEA. The CDR3 coding sequence is TGCAGCGGAGGGGCTCAGGGGAACACTGAAGCTTTCTTT. This sequence encodes CSGGAQGNTEAFF.

This clone was picked up a small number of times. The chain combines TRBV5-1 with TRBJ2-3; the D is unclear. Looked up from germline, CDR1 is SGHRS and CDR2 is YFSETQ. This CDR3 region has 15 residues. Deletions cut 7 bases from V and 1 base from J, with 16 bases between. The DNA for the CDR3 is TGCGCCAGCGGGTTAACGAACATCGGCACAGATACGCAGTATTTT. It is translated as CASGLTNIGTDTQYF.

The chain links TRBV11-2 to TRBJ2-5, with TRBD1 as a possible D gene (5 bases). The germline V gene has CDR1 SGHAT and CDR2 FQNNGV. The V and J ends lost 3 bases and 2 bases respectively, with 7 bases between them. The CDR3 is 13 amino acids. In DNA, the CDR3 is TGTGCCAGCAGCTTTAACAGGCAAGAGACCCAGTACTTC. Its translation is CASSFNRQETQYF.

The chain uses TRBV5-4 and TRBJ2-1; TRBD2 agrees at 8 bases. CDR1 and CDR2 from the germline V gene are SGHNT and YYREEE (reference sequence). The CDR3 is 16 residues long. The V gene end was trimmed by 0 bases and the J gene end by 4 bases; junction bases not matched to a gene: 6. As DNA, the CDR3 is TGTGCCAGCAGCTTGGACGGGGGGGCCGGATACAATGAGCAGTTCTTC. Amino acid sequence: CASSLDGGAGYNEQFF.

The chain combines TRBV7-2 with TRBJ2-1, with D tentatively TRBD2 (5 bases). Germline V CDR1 and CDR2: SGHTA, FQGNSA. This CDR3 comprises 16 residues. V was shortened by 1 base and J by 4 bases, with 14 bases between the two germline ends. CDR3 sequence: CASSLGGSSRYNEQFF. For the CDR3, the DNA is TGTGCCAGCAGCTTAGGTGGGTCTAGCCGTTACAATGAGCAGTTCTTC. Filled out from reference TRBV7-2 and TRBJ2-1, the complete variable domain reads GAGVSQSPSNKVTEKGKDVELRCDPISGHTALYWYRQSLGQGLEFLIYFQGNSAPDKSGLPSDRFSAERTGGSVSTLTIQRTQQEDSAVYLCASSLGGSSRYNEQFFGPGTRLTVL.

The J gene is TRBJ2-7, the V gene TRBV4-1; possibly TRBD2 for D (6 bases). CDR1 is MGHRA, CDR2 YSYEKL, per germline. This CDR3 contains 15 residues. V lost 1 base, J lost 3 bases, and 13 bases lay in between. CDR3 sequence: CASSQGSEGLYEQYF. The CDR3 DNA sequence: TGCGCCAGCAGCCAAGGAAGCGAGGGACTCTACGAGCAGTACTTC.

The rearrangement joins TRBV7-9 to TRBJ1-5; D might be TRBD1 (5 bases). V was trimmed by 8 bases and J by 5 bases, leaving 13 bases between them. This CDR3 has 13 residues. Germline V gene data show CDR1 as SEHNR and CDR2 as FQNEAQ (reference sequence). CDR3 sequence (DNA): TGTGCCAGCGGATGGGGGGACGATCAGCCCCAGCATTTT. Its protein product is CASGWGDDQPQHF. Based on the CDR3 plus reference TRBV7-9 and TRBJ1-5, the full variable domain is DTGVSQNPRHKITKRGQNVTFRCDPISEHNRLYWYRQTLGQGPEFLTYFQNEAQLEKSRLLSDRFSAERPKGSFSTLEIQRTEQGDSAMYLCASGWGDDQPQHFGDGTRLSIL.

This clone has a single count. The chain is built from TRBV18 and TRBJ2-3, with 9 bases that match TRBD2. V was clipped by 2 bases and J by 5 bases; unmatched bases: 5. The CDR3 sequence is 15 residues long. Germline V lookup: CDR1 KGHSH, CDR2 LQKENI. CDR3 protein: CASSPKGAGGDTQYF. CDR3 nucleotide sequence: TGTGCCAGCTCACCAAAGGGAGCGGGGGGAGATACGCAGTATTTT.

The genes are TRBV29-1 and TRBJ2-5, with unresolved D. This CDR3 is 13 amino acids long. V was pared by 7 bases and J by 5 bases, with 17 bases between. Germline CDR1 is SQVTM and CDR2 is ANQGSEA. This CDR3 reads CSAAVDTIETQYF. CDR3 nucleotide sequence: TGCAGCGCTGCGGTCGACACAATCGAGACCCAGTACTTC.

Notes on this clone: Other DNA sequences in the same sample also yield this CDR3. J is TRBJ2-5 and V is TRBV30; D gene ambiguous. CDR3 length equals 11 residues. V was clipped by 0 bases and J by 4 bases, with 3 bases between them. From germline, CDR1 is GTSNPN and CDR2 SVGIG (reference sequence). For the CDR3, the DNA is TGTGCCTGGAGTGTTCGAGAGACCCAGTACTTC. Residues: CAWSVRETQYF.

This sequence joins TRBV7-2 and TRBJ2-7; D may correspond to TRBD1 or TRBD2 (5 bases each). V was clipped by 8 bases and J by 4 bases, with 21 bases between them. The CDR3 has 15 amino acids. Germline V gene data show CDR1 as SGHTA and CDR2 as FQGNSA. CDR3 amino acids: CASGRDGHFPYEQYF. CDR3 nucleotide sequence: TGTGCCAGCGGCCGGGACGGCCACTTTCCGTACGAGCAGTACTTC.

The chain uses TRBV9 and TRBJ2-3; 8 bases map to TRBD1. Germline-derived CDR1 and CDR2 are SGDLS and YYNGEE. After removal of 2 bases from V and 1 base from J, the junction contained 3 bases not matched to a gene. This CDR3 has 15 residues. As DNA, the CDR3 is TGTGCCAGCAGCGTTTTACAGGGGGGCACAGATACGCAGTATTTT. Translated, it gives CASSVLQGGTDTQYF.

The chain employs TRBV25-1 and TRBJ1-2; no reliable D call. The CDR3 is made up of 15 amino acids. Trimming removed 2 bases from V and 8 bases from J, with 18 bases in between. The germline CDR1 and CDR2 sequences are MGHDK and SYGVNS. CDR3 DNA sequence: TGTGCCAGCAGTGAAATCGGTGATTCAGGCTGGGGCTACACCTTC. Translation: CASSEIGDSGWGYTF.

The sample holds a few counts of this clone. This chain links TRBV15 with TRBJ2-1, with D possibly matching TRBD2 (6 bases). The CDR3 extends over 14 amino acids. V was cut by 8 bases and J by 3 bases, with 14 bases left in between. In germline, CDR1 is LNHNV, CDR2 YYDKDF (reference sequence). CDR3 nucleotides: TGTGCCACCGTTCGCGGGAACATCTACAATGAGCAGTTCTTC. Its protein is CATVRGNIYNEQFF.

The chain is built from TRBV20-1 and TRBJ1-3; D gene ambiguous. Per germline, CDR1 DFQATT and CDR2 SNEGSKA (reference sequence). The CDR3 covers 11 residues. CDR3 region: CSVHRGNTIYF. CDR3 sequence (DNA): TGCAGCGTTCATAGGGGAAACACCATATATTTT.

The chain recombines TRBV4-1 with TRBJ2-5; 7 positions match TRBD2. V was clipped by 5 bases and J by 2 bases; unmatched bases: 2. The germline gives CDR1 MGHRA, CDR2 YSYEKL. The CDR3 sequence is 13 residues long. CDR3 residues: CASSWGLQETQYF. CDR3 coding DNA: TGCGCCAGCAGCTGGGGACTACAAGAGACCCAGTACTTC.

The chain combines TRBV13 with TRBJ2-3; unclear D gene. V was cut by 3 bases and J by 1 base, with 14 bases left in between. Germline CDR1 reads PRHDT; CDR2 reads FYEKMQ (reference sequence). CDR3 length: 16 residues. The CDR3 DNA reads TGTGCCAGCAGCTTGAAGCTCTGGGGTGGCACAGATACGCAGTATTTT. It encodes CASSLKLWGGTDTQYF.

This clone has just a few counts. CDR3 sequence reads: CASSQRRIGNEQFF. In nucleotides, the CDR3 is TGTGCCAGCAGCCAAAGGAGGATAGGCAATGAGCAGTTCTTC. This rearrangement joins TRBV14 to TRBJ2-1; possible D gene TRBD2, 5 bases. V was cut by 2 bases and J by 6 bases, with 11 bases left in between. CDR1 is SGHDN, CDR2 FVKESK, per germline. This CDR3 region has 14 residues.

The rearrangement links TRBV28 to TRBJ2-7; 7 nucleotides line up with TRBD2. From germline, CDR1 is MDHEN and CDR2 SYDVKM. The CDR3 loop spans 16 amino acids. V trimming: 5 bases; J trimming: 0 bases; junction bases outside the gene matches: 10. The CDR3 region has the DNA TGTGCCAGCAGTCCCCAACCGGGGACTAACTCCTACGAGCAGTACTTC. Encoded protein: CASSPQPGTNSYEQYF. Full variable domain (outside the CDR3, taken from reference TRBV28 and TRBJ2-7): DVKVTQSSRYLVKRTGEKVFLECVQDMDHENMFWYRQDPGLGLRLIYFSYDVKMKEKGDIPEGYSVSREKKERFSLILESASTNQTSMYLCASSPQPGTNSYEQYFGPGTRLTVT.

On this clone: Other DNA sequences of this sample code for an identical CDR3. The V and J genes are TRBV28 and TRBJ2-7; 7 bases are a match to TRBD1. This CDR3 contains 12 residues. J lost 3 bases, V lost 7 bases, and 3 bases had no gene match. Germline V gives CDR1 MDHEN, CDR2 SYDVKM. The CDR3 is CASNDRVYEQYF. The CDR3 bases are TGTGCCAGCAATGACAGGGTCTACGAGCAGTACTTC.

This chain connects TRBV4-1 to TRBJ2-5; TRBD1 matches 12 bases. Trimming removed 1 base from V and 5 bases from J; junction bases left unmatched: 2. Germline V gene data show CDR1 as MGHRA and CDR2 as YSYEKL. The CDR3 covers 15 residues. The CDR3 loop is CASSQAGTGGETQYF. Here the CDR3 DNA reads TGCGCCAGCAGCCAAGCCGGGACAGGGGGCGAGACCCAGTACTTC.

The sample holds a few counts of this clone. This chain joins TRBV5-6 and TRBJ2-5, with 8 bases fitting TRBD2. Germline CDR1 and CDR2: SGHDT and YYEEEE. V lost 2 bases, J lost 2 bases, and 8 bases stayed unmatched. The CDR3 contains 16 residues. The CDR3 here is CASSFTAVAGQETQYF. DNA of the CDR3: TGTGCCAGCAGCTTCACAGCGGTAGCGGGGCAAGAGACCCAGTACTTC.

This clone turned up a few times. The rearrangement links TRBV9 to TRBJ1-3, with D perhaps TRBD1 (6 bases). The germline V gene has CDR1 SGDLS and CDR2 YYNGEE. The CDR3 is 15 amino acids. V was trimmed by 0 bases and J by 4 bases, leaving 11 bases between them. The CDR3 DNA is TGTGCCAGCAGCGTAGTTGGGGGCGAAGGAAACACCATATATTTT. It is translated as CASSVVGGEGNTIYF.